Below are 3 T cell receptor beta chains sequenced from a single sample in a study of T cells in localized non-small cell lung cancer. Profiled with immunoSEQ multiplex PCR; TCRdb holds only in-frame clones, not every one. Seen here are around 67,000 clones, roughly 90% observed once, and the top ten hold approximately 2%. Sequences were derived from peripheral blood, sampled before any cancer treatment. The receptor set was obtained from a woman aged 35 to 70 with stage I lung adenocarcinoma.

The rearrangement uses TRBV6-4 and TRBJ2-3; no definite D call. The CDR3 consists of 14 residues. Germline V lookup: CDR1 MRHNA, CDR2 SNTAGT. V lost 0 bases, J lost 4 bases, and 8 bases lay in between. The CDR3: CASSDSTVADTQYF. The CDR3 bases are TGTGCCAGCAGTGACTCAACAGTAGCAGATACGCAGTATTTT.

This chain uses TRBV6-1 with TRBJ2-7, with 10 bases fitting TRBD1. Unmatched junction bases numbered 5, after V lost 5 bases and J lost 4 bases. CDR1 and CDR2 (germline): MNHNS, SASEGT. The CDR3 covers 14 residues. CDR3 sequence (DNA): TGTGCCAGCAGTTGGGACAGGGGAAGTTACGAGCAGTACTTC. Translation gives CASSWDRGSYEQYF.

This clone was seen a single time. The genes are TRBV5-4 and TRBJ1-1; D not resolved. Germline V lookup: CDR1 SGHNT, CDR2 YYREEE (reference sequence). There are 15 residues in the CDR3. Between the trimmed V and J ends, which lost 3 bases and 0 bases, there was a span of 12 bases. The CDR3 DNA is TGTGCCAGCAGCTGGGGAGTGGGGATGAACACTGAAGCTTTCTTT. Its protein is CASSWGVGMNTEAFF.